Following are 8 T cell receptor beta chains from one sample sequenced in a study of CD8 T cells in Susac syndrome. Random hexamers were used to reverse transcribe an amount of roughly 0.5 to 1 ug RNA. TCRdb re-analysed the immunoSEQ multiplex PCR reads in MiXCR, keeping a single row per CDR3 protein. The sample lists about 120,000 distinct CDR3 sequences, just under 95% occurring once. Source material: CD8+ T cells from PBMCs. These receptors came from a human donor in good health.

J is TRBJ2-7 and V is TRBV14; unclear D gene. Deletions cut 5 bases from V and 3 bases from J, with 11 bases between. The CDR3 has 13 amino acids. Germline V gene sequence: CDR1 SGHDN, CDR2 FVKESK. CDR3 loop: CASSTWSNYEQYF. The DNA for the CDR3 is TGTGCCAGCAGCACTTGGTCCAACTACGAGCAGTACTTC.

The chain couples TRBV5-1 to TRBJ2-1, with 10 nucleotides matching TRBD2. With 4 bases clipped from V and 8 bases from J, the junction kept 9 bases outside the gene matches. The CDR3 extends over 15 amino acids. Germline CDR1 and CDR2: SGHRS and YFSETQ. The CDR3: CASSLERGGHHEQFF. DNA for the CDR3: TGCGCCAGCAGCCTAGAGCGGGGGGGTCACCATGAGCAGTTCTTC.

The V call is TRBV5-4, the J call TRBJ2-3; no definite D call. CDR1 and CDR2 (germline): SGHNT, YYREEE (reference sequence). Trimming shortened V by 1 base and J by 2 bases, and 14 bases separated the two germline ends. The CDR3 extends over 16 amino acids. The CDR3 coding sequence is TGTGCCAGCAGCTTGAGGTCCAACGAACTCACAGATACGCAGTATTTT. It translates to CASSLRSNELTDTQYF.

Here the CDR3 DNA reads TGTGCCAGTAGTATAGCCCAGGGGAAATACGAGCAGTACTTC. It yields the protein CASSIAQGKYEQYF. The chain joins TRBV19 to TRBJ2-7; the D gene is possibly TRBD1 (6 bases). The CDR3 spans 14 residues. Trimming removed 1 base at V and 4 bases at J, with 11 bases between. Germline CDR1 reads LNHDA; CDR2 reads SQIVND (reference sequence).

The V gene is TRBV20-1, the J gene TRBJ2-7; D is unresolved. The V and J ends lost 2 bases and 0 bases respectively, with 8 bases between them. The germline V gene encodes CDR1 DFQATT and CDR2 SNEGSKA (reference sequence). CDR3 length: 13 amino acids. CDR3 in amino acids: CSARPSDSYEQYF. The CDR3 DNA reads TGCAGTGCTAGACCGAGTGACTCCTACGAGCAGTACTTC.

The gene calls are TRBV14 and TRBJ2-3; D not certain. CDR1 is SGHDN and CDR2 is FVKESK in the germline V gene. The CDR3 is 14 amino acids. Trimming removed 0 bases at V and 4 bases at J, with 8 bases between. CDR3 residues: CASSQELKADTQYF. CDR3 bases: TGTGCCAGCAGCCAAGAACTGAAAGCAGATACGCAGTATTTT.

The chain couples TRBV19 to TRBJ2-5; D remains unclear. The CDR3 has 14 residues. The germline V gene encodes CDR1 LNHDA and CDR2 SQIVND (reference sequence). V lost 4 bases, J lost 1 base, and 10 bases lay in between. This CDR3 is CASSKERFQETQYF. The CDR3 bases are TGTGCCAGTAGTAAGGAGAGGTTCCAAGAGACCCAGTACTTC.

The chain couples TRBV5-1 to TRBJ2-1; TRBD1 or TRBD2 may be the D gene (5 bases each). V was clipped by 4 bases and J by 5 bases, with 13 bases between them. There are 14 residues in the CDR3. Germline CDR1 is SGHRS and CDR2 is YFSETQ. The CDR3 DNA reads as TGCGCCAGCAGCCCCGAGGGGAGAAACAATGAGCAGTTCTTC. Protein sequence: CASSPEGRNNEQFF.